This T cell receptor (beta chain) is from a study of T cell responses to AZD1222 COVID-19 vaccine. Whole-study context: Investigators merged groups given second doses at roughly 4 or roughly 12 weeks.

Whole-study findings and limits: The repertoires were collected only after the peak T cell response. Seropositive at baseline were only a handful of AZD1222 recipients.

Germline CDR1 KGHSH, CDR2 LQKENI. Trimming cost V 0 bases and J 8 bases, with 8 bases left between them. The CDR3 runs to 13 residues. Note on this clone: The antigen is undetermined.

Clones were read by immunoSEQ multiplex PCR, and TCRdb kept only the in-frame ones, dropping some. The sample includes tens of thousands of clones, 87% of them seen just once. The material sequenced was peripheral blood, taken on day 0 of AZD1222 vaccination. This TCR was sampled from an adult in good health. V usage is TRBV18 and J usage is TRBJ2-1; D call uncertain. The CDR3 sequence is CASSPPSLDEQFF. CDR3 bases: TGTGCCAGCTCACCACCCTCGTTAGATGAGCAGTTCTTC.